This T cell receptor (beta chain) originates from a study of human T cells and chemical hapten exposure. The germline V gene has CDR1 SQVTM and CDR2 ANQGSEA. V gave up 7 bases and J gave up 4 bases, with 19 bases separating them. The CDR3 is 14 amino acids. The time point here: pre-sensitization, week 0. Treatment reported: therapeutic diphenylcyclopropenone sensitization with weekly scalp DPC. Patch tests were applied only after blood draws. In the original processing: TCR counts had a median of about 94,000 per sample and spanned about 23,224 to 690,600. TCRdb processed the RACE reads anew with MiXCR; each CDR3 protein has one entry. These V and J calls rely on TCRdb rather than the paper's analysis. The repertoire consists of more than 150,000 distinct CDR3 sequences, with 25% to 30% occurring once and the leading ten covering approximately 3%.

The clonotype comes from a woman aged 30 to 39 with alopecia areata. Some clones in this sample may be carry-over from other donors' samples. The gene calls are TRBV29-1 and TRBJ1-1, with D maybe TRBD1 (6 bases). Sequenced material: whole blood, taken in connection with sensitization to the hapten diphenylcyclopropenone (DPC). The CDR3 spells CSAAGQQGSTEAFF. CDR3 DNA sequence: TGCAGCGCAGCGGGACAACAGGGTTCCACTGAAGCTTTCTTT.